These 23 T cell receptor beta chains were sequenced from one sample in a study of CD8+ T cells in alopecia areata. Regarding treatment: oral pan-JAK inhibitor, 5-10 mg twice daily. RNA extraction and reverse transcription yielded cDNA as sequencing template. Profiled with immunoSEQ multiplex PCR; TCRdb holds only in-frame clones, not every one. The sample shows 150,000 to 200,000 clones, approximately 59% of them seen only once. This specimen consisted of CD4+ T cells sorted from blood, obtained at approximately week 61, from a patient treated with tofacitinib. Receptors originate from a human donor with alopecia areata.

This clone was observed a few times. The rearrangement links TRBV29-1 to TRBJ1-1, with D unclear. Germline V CDR1 and CDR2: SQVTM, ANQGSEA. V was trimmed by 2 bases and J by 5 bases, leaving 6 bases between them. The CDR3 totals 11 residues. The CDR3 sequence: CSVESETEAFF. The DNA of the CDR3 is TGCAGCGTTGAATCGGAGACTGAAGCTTTCTTT.

This clone is a singleton in its sample. This sequence joins TRBV29-1 and TRBJ1-1; D is uncertain. The germline V and J ends were trimmed by 2 bases and 4 bases, with 14 bases remaining between them. There are 14 residues in the CDR3. Germline-derived CDR1 and CDR2 are SQVTM and ANQGSEA. In DNA, the CDR3 is TGCAGCGTTGAAAGTGATGGCAGCTTCACTGAAGCTTTCTTT. Its protein is CSVESDGSFTEAFF.

This clone was observed a handful of times. J is TRBJ2-7 and V is TRBV15; D not resolved. The germline V gene has CDR1 LNHNV and CDR2 YYDKDF (reference sequence). The germline V and J ends were trimmed by 9 bases and 0 bases, with 15 bases remaining between them. This CDR3 is 14 amino acids long. The CDR3 nucleotides read TGTGCCACGGCCCGGGCCCTTGACTCCTACGAGCAGTACTTC. The encoded protein is CATARALDSYEQYF.

V usage is TRBV6-5 and J usage is TRBJ2-7, with unresolved D. The CDR3 sequence is 13 residues long. Germline V gene sequence: CDR1 MNHEY, CDR2 SVGAGI. Trimming removed 0 bases from V and 6 bases from J, with 9 bases in between. CDR3 DNA: TGTGCCAGCAGTTACTCCGGTTTCTTCGAGCAGTACTTC. The encoded protein is CASSYSGFFEQYF.

The rearrangement uses TRBV29-1 and TRBJ2-7, with 8 nucleotides matching TRBD1. Trimming at V came to 4 bases and at J to 5 bases, leaving 7 bases not matched to a gene. Germline-derived CDR1 and CDR2 are SQVTM and ANQGSEA. This CDR3 has 13 residues. The CDR3 sequence is CSVGGTGGHEQYF. The CDR3 DNA follows: TGCAGCGTTGGAGGGACAGGAGGCCACGAGCAGTACTTC.

This CDR3 is CATSRDYGSSTDTQYF. The CDR3 coding sequence is TGTGCCACCAGCAGAGATTACGGCTCTAGCACAGATACGCAGTATTTT. The chain joins TRBV15 to TRBJ2-3, with D unresolved. Trimming stripped 0 bases from V and 0 bases from J, with 10 bases between. Germline CDR1 and CDR2: LNHNV and YYDKDF (reference sequence). The CDR3 consists of 16 residues.

This clone turned up a few times. The chain couples TRBV4-1 to TRBJ1-5; D gene unclear. Per germline, CDR1 MGHRA and CDR2 YSYEKL. V was clipped by 4 bases and J by 2 bases, with 12 bases between them. The CDR3 contains 15 residues. CDR3 sequence reads: CASSLGGGGNQPQHF. The CDR3 DNA sequence: TGCGCCAGCAGCCTCGGTGGTGGGGGCAATCAGCCCCAGCATTTT.

The V and J genes are TRBV7-9 and TRBJ2-4; D is perhaps TRBD2 (6 bases). V lost 2 bases to trimming and J lost 1 base, with 9 bases between them. The CDR3 totals 15 residues. Germline V gene sequence: CDR1 SEHNR, CDR2 FQNEAQ (reference sequence). CDR3 amino acids: CASSLRGGAKNIQYF. The DNA for the CDR3 is TGTGCCAGCAGCTTAAGGGGAGGCGCCAAAAACATTCAGTACTTC.

In this sample, this clone turned up a few times. J is TRBJ1-5 and V is TRBV7-8; D not resolved. Germline V gene sequence: CDR1 SGHVS, CDR2 FQNEAQ. V was clipped by 1 base and J by 9 bases, with 10 bases between them. This CDR3 region has 13 residues. The CDR3 coding sequence is TGTGCCAGCAGCTTAGAGCAGGCAAGGCCCCAGCATTTT. Translating gives CASSLEQARPQHF.

This chain connects TRBV4-1 to TRBJ1-5, with a possible D match to TRBD1 (6 bases). The CDR3 length is 14 residues. The V gene lost 0 bases and the J gene lost 7 bases, with 10 bases spanning the gap. Germline lookup yields CDR1 MGHRA and CDR2 YSYEKL. The CDR3: CASSQERGRQPQHF. CDR3 DNA sequence: TGCGCCAGCAGCCAAGAGAGGGGGAGGCAGCCCCAGCATTTT.

In its sample, this clone was seen a few times. The chain uses TRBV2 and TRBJ2-5; D gene unclear. Germline V gene lookup returns CDR1 SNHLY and CDR2 FYNNEI. V gave up 10 bases and J gave up 3 bases, with 12 bases separating them. The CDR3 runs to 12 residues. CDR3 sequence (DNA): TGTGCCACCAATCTAGGCAAAGAGACCCAGTACTTC. Translating gives CATNLGKETQYF. The complete variable domain, with remaining parts taken from reference TRBV2 and TRBJ2-5, reads EPEVTQTPSHQVTQMGQEVILRCVPISNHLYFYWYRQILGQKVEFLVSFYNNEISEKSEIFDDQFSVERPDGSNFTLKIRSTKLEDSAMYFCATNLGKETQYFGPGTRLLVL.

The J gene is TRBJ1-2, the V gene TRBV2, with D uncertain. CDR1 and CDR2 (germline): SNHLY, FYNNEI. The V end lost 8 bases, the J end lost 7 bases, and 17 bases lay between the germline ends. The CDR3 has 13 residues. DNA for the CDR3: TGTGCCAGCGTCTGGGAGACGGGAGGTGGCTACACCTTC. Protein sequence: CASVWETGGGYTF.

This chain links TRBV15 with TRBJ2-7; D gene unclear. CDR1 is LNHNV, CDR2 YYDKDF, per germline (reference sequence). The CDR3 contains 15 residues. Trimming stripped 1 base from V and 1 base from J, with 11 bases between. In DNA form, the CDR3 reads TGTGCCACCAGCAGAGTCGTGGTCAGTTCCTACGAGCAGTACTTC. It yields the protein CATSRVVVSSYEQYF.

The chain joins TRBV2 to TRBJ2-5; 9 bases agree with TRBD2. Germline V lookup: CDR1 SNHLY, CDR2 FYNNEI. The CDR3 length is 14 residues. V lost 6 bases, J lost 1 base, and 3 bases stayed unmatched. The CDR3 region is CASSQTSGQETQYF. In DNA, the CDR3 is TGTGCCAGCAGCCAGACTAGCGGCCAAGAGACCCAGTACTTC.

The V and J genes are TRBV6-5 and TRBJ2-3; D is possibly TRBD1 or TRBD2 (5 bases each). The V end was cut by 5 bases, the J end by 12 bases, with 12 bases between. The length of the CDR3 is 11 residues. Per the germline V gene, CDR1 is MNHEY and CDR2 is SVGAGI. CDR3 protein: CASSPGPSQYF. Written as DNA, the CDR3 is TGTGCCAGCAGTCCGGGGCCCAGCCAGTATTTT.

The CDR3 is CASSQLGTVNTEAFF. The CDR3 DNA reads TGCGCCAGCAGCCAACTCGGGACAGTGAACACTGAAGCTTTCTTT. The chain has TRBV5-1 and TRBJ1-1; 7 bases fit TRBD1. Germline values: CDR1 SGHRS, CDR2 YFSETQ. The CDR3 extends over 15 amino acids. J lost 0 bases, V lost 4 bases, and 6 bases had no gene match.

The chain joins TRBV7-8 to TRBJ2-5; D is possibly TRBD1 or TRBD2 (5 bases each). The CDR3 runs to 14 residues. Trimming took off 5 bases at V and 7 bases at J, with 17 bases between the two ends. The V gene's germline CDR1 is SGHVS and CDR2 FQNEAQ. CDR3 DNA: TGTGCCAGCAGCCCCTCGGATAGGGACGGGACCCAGTACTTC. Its protein is CASSPSDRDGTQYF.

The rearrangement uses TRBV28 and TRBJ1-1; D is uncertain. In germline, CDR1 is MDHEN, CDR2 SYDVKM. The CDR3 contains 14 residues. V was cut by 1 base and J by 3 bases, with 9 bases left in between. The CDR3 DNA is TGTGCCAGCAGTTTATCCCGTCGGGACACTGAAGCTTTCTTT. It specifies CASSLSRRDTEAFF.

This clone was picked up a small number of times. V is TRBV2 and J is TRBJ1-1, with unresolved D. The CDR3 consists of 13 residues. Trimming removed 3 bases from V and 5 bases from J, with 10 bases in between. Germline loops: CDR1 SNHLY, CDR2 FYNNEI. This CDR3 is CASSDGRATEAFF. The CDR3 DNA reads as TGTGCCAGCAGTGACGGACGTGCGACTGAAGCTTTCTTT.

The chain is built from TRBV27 and TRBJ1-6, with a possible D match to TRBD1 (5 bases). Per the germline V gene, CDR1 is MNHEY and CDR2 is SMNVEV (reference sequence). The CDR3 has 15 residues. With 2 bases removed from V and 7 bases from J, the gap between germline ends came to 12 bases. CDR3 DNA sequence: TGTGCCAGCAGTTTAGTGAGGGGACCAAATTCACCCCTCCACTTT. This encodes CASSLVRGPNSPLHF.

The J gene is TRBJ1-1, the V gene TRBV30, with D hard to call. Trimming removed 2 bases from V and 1 base from J, with 8 bases in between. The CDR3 loop spans 13 amino acids. Germline CDR1 is GTSNPN and CDR2 is SVGIG (reference sequence). The CDR3 coding sequence is TGTGCCTGGAGTTCTCGGGAGAACACTGAAGCTTTCTTT. Protein: CAWSSRENTEAFF.

Only one count was recorded for this clone. This chain connects TRBV5-6 to TRBJ1-2; 8 bases are shared with TRBD1. This CDR3 comprises 17 residues. Looked up from germline, CDR1 is SGHDT and CDR2 is YYEEEE. V lost 3 bases to trimming and J lost 8 bases; unmatched junction nucleotides: 18. CDR3 in amino acids: CASSSRQGTYFSGGYTF. The DNA for the CDR3 is TGTGCCAGCAGCTCGCGACAGGGGACTTACTTTTCAGGAGGCTACACCTTC.

J is TRBJ2-3 and V is TRBV7-2, with 10 nucleotides matching TRBD2. Germline V gene lookup returns CDR1 SGHTA and CDR2 FQGNSA. V shed 1 base and J 7 bases; nucleotides not matched to a gene: 8. The length of the CDR3 is 16 residues. CDR3 in DNA: TGTGCCAGCAGCTTAGTATCTAGCGGGGGAGAGAATACGCAGTATTTT. Translating it yields CASSLVSSGGENTQYF.